The present T cell receptor (beta chain) was sequenced within a study of shared clonotypes between healthy human individuals. Across the study: The study used three CD4 naive, three CD4 memory, two CD8 naive and one CD8 memory plate per donor.

Notes on this clone: As yet, its antigen is unknown.

Study results and caveats: Non-shared clonotypes showed lower generation probabilities than clonotypes common to all four donors.

Deep-level running was used for the assay. When replicate PCRs were run on sorted subsets, they used 200 to 250 ng DNA, approximately 27,000 T cell genomes. Clones were sequenced by immunoSEQ multiplex PCR, and TCRdb holds only the in-frame ones, with some missing. The sample has roughly 500,000 clones, around 96% seen once. The specimen sequenced was naive CD4+ T cells sorted from blood. Subset: CD45RA+ positively selected. This sequence originates from a woman under 40 in good health.

The CDR3 protein is CASSFWTDTEAFF. For the CDR3, the DNA is TGTGCCAGCAGCTTTTGGACAGACACTGAAGCTTTCTTT. The rearrangement links TRBV5-4 to TRBJ1-1; D is possibly TRBD1 (6 bases). V was shortened by 2 bases and J by 3 bases, with 8 bases between the two germline ends. Per the germline V gene, CDR1 is SGHNT and CDR2 is YYREEE (reference sequence). CDR3 size: 13 residues. Using reference TRBV5-4 and TRBJ1-1 for the parts outside the CDR3, the full variable domain is ETGVTQSPTHLIKTRGQQVTLRCSSQSGHNTVSWYQQALGQGPQFIFQYYREEENGRGNFPPRFSGLQFPNYSSELNVNALELDDSALYLCASSFWTDTEAFFGQGTRLTVV.